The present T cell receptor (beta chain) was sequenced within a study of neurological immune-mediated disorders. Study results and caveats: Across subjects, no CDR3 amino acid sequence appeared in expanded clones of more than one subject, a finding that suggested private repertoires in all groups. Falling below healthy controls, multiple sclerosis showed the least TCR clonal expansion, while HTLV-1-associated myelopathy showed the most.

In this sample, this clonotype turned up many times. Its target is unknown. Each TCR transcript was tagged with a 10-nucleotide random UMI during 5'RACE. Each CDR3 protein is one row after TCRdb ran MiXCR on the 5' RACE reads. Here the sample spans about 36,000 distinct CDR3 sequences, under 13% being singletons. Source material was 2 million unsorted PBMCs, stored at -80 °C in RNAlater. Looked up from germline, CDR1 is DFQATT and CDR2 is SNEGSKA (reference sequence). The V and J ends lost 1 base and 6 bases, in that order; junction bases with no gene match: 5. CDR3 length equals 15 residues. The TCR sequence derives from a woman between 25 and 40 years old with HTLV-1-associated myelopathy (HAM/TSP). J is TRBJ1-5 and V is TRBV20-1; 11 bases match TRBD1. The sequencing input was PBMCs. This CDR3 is CSARVRTGGVQPQHF. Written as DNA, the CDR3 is TGCAGTGCTAGAGTCCGGACAGGGGGCGTTCAGCCCCAGCATTTT.